The present T cell receptor (beta chain) was sequenced within a study of human T cells and chemical hapten exposure (TCRdb year 2021). About the investigation overall: For sensitization, 2% DPC in acetone was applied to a 2 cm by 2 cm area of upper inner arm skin. The mostly female patient cohort included alopecia areata with under or over 50% scalp involvement, alopecia totalis and alopecia universalis. Peripheral blood TCR repertoire changes were tracked in vivo in alopecia patients during primary and secondary sensitization to the hapten diphenylcyclopropenone (DPC). About 28 alopecia patients gave blood for TCR sequencing at one to four time points (pre-sensitization, 2, 6 and 24 weeks). Patient blood was sampled pre-sensitization (week 0) and at 2, 6 and about 24 weeks after DPC sensitization. Weekly therapeutic DPC doses were additionally applied to the scalp of patients throughout the roughly 25-week study period. Patch testing on the upper back used Finn chambers containing 0.01% DPC, with scoring done after 6 days according to International Contact Dermatitis Research Group standards. Libraries were combined into a pool for sequencing, and differences in TCR yield between samples came mainly from small differences in library volumes within the pool.

The time point label here, explained by the study, means: pre-sensitization, week 0. The treatment or condition tag for this specimen amounts to: therapeutic diphenylcyclopropenone sensitization with weekly scalp DPC. At every patch-test visit, the blood draw took place before the patch test was put on. Patients were eligible if aged 18 to 70, diagnosed with alopecia and judged suitable for DPC therapy, and pregnant patients were excluded. Total RNA was isolated from unfractionated whole blood collected in Tempus Blood RNA tubes. Counted from cysteine to phenylalanine, this CDR3 has 15 amino acids. CDR3 DNA is the only sequence kept; it has 45 bases, read in frame from the first base. Via the germline V gene (reference sequence), CDR1 is MNHEY and CDR2 SMNVEV. At the junction V is shortened by 0 bases and J by 2 bases, with 11 bases in between. The protocol used for the library was RACE. Instrument on record: NextSeq 500. During library preparation, unique molecular identifiers were attached to individual cDNA molecules so that TCRs could be counted quantitatively and reproducibly. Each blood RNA sample was used to sequence both TCR alpha and TCR beta chains. The source study handled its data this way. The median number of TCRs per sample was 95,638, ranging from 23,224 to 690,600. The Decombinator software suite was used to annotate the V, J and CDR3 of the TCR reads. To make PS versus PT1 abundance plots, every sample was subsampled to the same number of TCRs (28,000). TCRs were defined as expanded if absent before sensitization and observed at least eight times at the 2-week time point. The public reads were quality trimmed at Q25 with fastp and then assembled into clones with MiXCR by TCRdb, keeping productive beta chains. Every distinct CDR3 protein forms one entry, paired with its most common genes and DNA. The V and J calls here are based on TCRdb, not the publication. This sample gives about 260,000 distinct CDR3 sequences in total; approximately 8.4% of them show up just once. The top ten hold about 2.5% of the sample.

Concerning this clonotype: The specificity of this receptor is unknown. No base quality information exists; no much larger clone differs at one position.

Overall results and qualifications from the work: Because all patients had alopecia, a presumed autoimmune disease, the immune response of the patients might differ from that of healthy individuals. Repeated subsampling changed both the strength of the expansion versus patch-test correlation and the threshold at which that correlation became significant. Patch test score was positively correlated with the number of PT1 expanded TCRs, with significance at thresholds 8, 16 and 32 but not at 4. Compared with pre-sensitization or healthy control sets, expanded TCRs formed significantly more large CDR3 similarity clusters, which is consistent with antigen-driven responses. DPC sensitization did not change the number of TCRs with a frequency above 1 in 1000, and there was no evidence of changes in global repertoire structure.

Sequencing used whole blood, obtained in connection with sensitization to the hapten diphenylcyclopropenone (DPC). Rearrangement joined TRBV27 to TRBJ2-7; the D gene cannot be resolved beyond TRBD1 or TRBD2, each matching 5 bases. This clonotype originated in a woman between 40 and 55 years old with alopecia areata. Some clones in this sample may be carry-over from other donors' samples. The DNA is as follows: TGTGCCAGCAGTTTATCGAGGGGCCAGACCTACGAGCAGTACTTC. It codes for CASSLSRGQTYEQYF.